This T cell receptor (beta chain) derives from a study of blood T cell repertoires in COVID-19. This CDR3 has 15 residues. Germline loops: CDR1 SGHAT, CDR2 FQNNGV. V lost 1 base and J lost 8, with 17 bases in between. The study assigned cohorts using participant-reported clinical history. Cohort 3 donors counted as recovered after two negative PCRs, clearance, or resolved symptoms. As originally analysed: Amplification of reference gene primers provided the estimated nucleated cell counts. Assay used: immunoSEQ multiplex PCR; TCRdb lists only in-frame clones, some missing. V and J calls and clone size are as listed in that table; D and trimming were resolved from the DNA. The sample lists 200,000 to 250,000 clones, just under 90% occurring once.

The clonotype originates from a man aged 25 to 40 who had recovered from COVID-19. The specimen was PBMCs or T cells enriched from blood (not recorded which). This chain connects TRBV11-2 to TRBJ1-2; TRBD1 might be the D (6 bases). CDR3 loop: CASSLGARGVDGYTF. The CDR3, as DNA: TGTGCCAGCAGCTTAGGCGCCAGGGGAGTGGACGGCTACACCTTC.